This entry is about one T cell receptor beta chain. Its antigen is still unknown. The data originate from a study of T cell responses to AZD1222 COVID-19 vaccine. Repertoires were generated with immunoSEQ multiplex PCR, while TCRdb's copy carries only in-frame clones and drops some. The sample shows roughly 70,000 clones, 89% of them seen only once. The CDR3 runs 14 residues. Germline V CDR1 and CDR2: SQVTM, ANQGSEA. V was shortened by 4 bases and J by 0 bases, with 12 bases between the two germline ends. The study pooled second doses at about 4 or about 12 weeks. Points from the study as a whole: Spike-wide vaccine-associated CD4 TCRs dominated at 160-218 and 743-854. Breadth and depth of Spike-specific TCRs rose after two AZD1222 doses. Clonal diversity was possibly underestimated, and white British individuals and females predominated among donors.

The chain is built from TRBV29-1 and TRBJ1-2; possibly TRBD1 for D (5 bases). Sequenced material: peripheral blood, taken 28 days after the second AZD1222 dose. The receptor's source is an adult who received the AZD1222 COVID-19 vaccine. CDR3 residues: CSVAAGTSNYGYTF. CDR3 bases: TGCAGCGTTGCGGCAGGGACCTCTAACTATGGCTACACCTTC. Full variable domain (outside the CDR3, taken from reference TRBV29-1 and TRBJ1-2): SAVISQKPSRDICQRGTSLTIQCQVDSQVTMMFWYRQQPGQSLTLIATANQGSEATYESGFVIDKFPISRPNLTFSTLTVSNMSPEDSSIYLCSVAAGTSNYGYTFGSGTRLTVV.